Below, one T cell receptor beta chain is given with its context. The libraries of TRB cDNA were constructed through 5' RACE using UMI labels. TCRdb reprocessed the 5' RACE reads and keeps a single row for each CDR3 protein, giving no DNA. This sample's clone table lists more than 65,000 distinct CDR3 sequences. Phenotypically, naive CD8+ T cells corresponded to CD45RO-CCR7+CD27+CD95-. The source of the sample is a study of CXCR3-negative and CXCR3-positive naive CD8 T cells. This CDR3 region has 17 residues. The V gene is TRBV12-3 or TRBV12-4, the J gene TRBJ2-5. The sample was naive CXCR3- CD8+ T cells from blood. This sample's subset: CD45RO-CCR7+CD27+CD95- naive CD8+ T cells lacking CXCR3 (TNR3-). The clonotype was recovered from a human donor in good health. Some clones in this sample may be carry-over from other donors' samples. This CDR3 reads CASRGLGAYYGQETQYF.